These 5 T cell receptor beta chains were sequenced from one sample in a study of CD8+ T cells in alopecia areata. Reverse transcription of extracted RNA yielded cDNA, which provided the sequencing template. Sequencing used immunoSEQ multiplex PCR; TCRdb keeps in-frame clones, though not all of them. The sample yields under 350,000 clones, roughly 60% seen once. Treatment meaning: oral pan-JAK inhibitor, 5-10 mg twice daily. Source: CD4+ T cells sorted from blood, taken at week 24, from a patient treated with tofacitinib. The receptors come from a human donor with alopecia areata.

CDR3 sequence (DNA): TGCGCCAGCAGCTTGAACAGGGTAAATAGGGATACGCAGTATTTT. It encodes CASSLNRVNRDTQYF. The genes are TRBV5-1 and TRBJ2-3; TRBD1 is a possible D gene (6 bases). V dropped 1 base and J dropped 6 bases, with 15 bases sitting between them. Germline V lookup: CDR1 SGHRS, CDR2 YFSETQ. The CDR3 runs 15 residues.

The rearrangement links TRBV7-9 to TRBJ2-3; D is undetermined. The CDR3 loop spans 16 amino acids. Germline loops: CDR1 SEHNR, CDR2 FQNEAQ (reference sequence). V lost 6 bases to trimming and J lost 0 bases, with 16 bases between them. The CDR3 DNA follows: TGTGCCAGCAGTTTTGGGCCCGACCTAAGCACAGATACGCAGTATTTT. It codes for CASSFGPDLSTDTQYF.

The CDR3 sequence: CASSPGPTGANVLTF. The CDR3 DNA reads as TGTGCCAGCAGCCCCGGGCCCACTGGGGCCAACGTCCTGACTTTC. The V call is TRBV4-2, the J call TRBJ2-6; the D is unclear. The CDR3 runs to 15 residues. Germline V gives CDR1 LGHNA, CDR2 YNFKEQ. V lost 4 bases, J lost 2 bases, and 9 bases lay in between.

This clone was seen a few times. This chain connects TRBV2 to TRBJ2-7, with a weak D call TRBD1 (5 bases). CDR3 length: 13 amino acids. Germline values: CDR1 SNHLY, CDR2 FYNNEI. Trimming removed 4 bases at V and 7 bases at J, with 14 bases between. DNA of the CDR3: TGTGCCAGCAGTGTCCAGGGTTTAGGAGAGCAGTACTTC. Translated, it gives CASSVQGLGEQYF.

On this clone: Other DNA variants within this sample encode the same CDR3. V and J are TRBV29-1 and TRBJ2-5; D ambiguous. The germline gives CDR1 SQVTM, CDR2 ANQGSEA. Trimming cost V 4 bases and J 0 bases, with 6 bases left between them. CDR3 length: 12 amino acids. The CDR3 is CSVVRHQETQYF. The CDR3 nucleotides are TGCAGCGTTGTCCGGCACCAAGAGACCCAGTACTTC.